This T cell receptor (beta chain) originates from a study of regulatory T cells in long-lasting Graves disease (dated by TCRdb to the early 2020s). About the full investigation: In the newly diagnosed Graves' disease group, patients had been taking antithyroid drugs for less than 3 months. Patients with persistent Graves' disease were compared with patients with newly diagnosed Graves' disease using TCR sequencing and RNA sequencing of peripheral blood. The study was registered as a clinical trial and conducted in China. A total of around 35 samples underwent TCR sequencing, from some 13 patients with persistent Graves' disease and 20 patients with newly diagnosed Graves' disease. Findings and caveats that apply to the study as a whole: Sequencing and analysis were limited to the TCR beta chain. Because the primary lesion, thyroid tissue, could not be accessed, the study looked at peripheral blood alone. Persistent disease showed preferential use of TRBV28, TRBJ1-2 and TRBJ2-5, whereas newly diagnosed disease favored TRBV20-1 and TRBJ2-1. Compared with newly diagnosed patients, patients with persistent Graves' disease had lower TCR Shannon entropy and fewer highly expanded clones, which suggests clonal expansion. The authors acknowledged the small sample size as a limitation that may reduce accuracy. Persistent patients shared more public clonotypes among themselves (around 2,500) than newly diagnosed patients did (nearly 1,000).

The intended sense of this specimen's time point label: newly diagnosed GD, antithyroid drugs for less than 3 months. For both TCR sequencing and RNA sequencing, RNA was extracted from PBMCs using TRIzol. The diagnosis of Graves' disease followed American Thyroid Association guidelines. The patients came from an endocrinology department in Xi'an, China. Each patient gave about 10 milliliters of peripheral blood, collected in an EDTA anticoagulant tube. Ficoll Paque Plus density gradient separation was used to isolate PBMCs, and no further T cell sorting was done. An Agilent 2100 Bioanalyzer and agarose gel were used to check RNA quality, and a NanoDrop 2000 was used to measure RNA concentration. Between the V and J ends, shortened by 6 bases and 4 bases respectively, the junction contains 17 bases. The CDR3 contains 15 residues, cysteine and phenylalanine counted. Only the CDR3 DNA is retained, 45 bases long and in frame from the first base. The germline V gene yields SGDLS for CDR1 and YYNGEE for CDR2.

Library prep was done by multiplex PCR. The data were produced on an Illumina HiSeq 4000. TCR beta libraries were built with iRepertoire HTBI primers and Arm-PCR amplification of CDR3 regions. Before sequencing, the PCR products underwent gel purification. The study's own analysis went as follows. Across samples, 60 to 75 TRBV and roughly 13 TRBJ segments were identified and used for gene usage analysis of CDR3 amino acid clonotypes. COPE and FqMerger were used to merge the filtered high-quality paired reads into contigs. BLAST was used to align contigs to IMGT TRBV, TRBD and TRBJ reference genes, with CDR3 defined following IMGT. Any clonotype with a frequency above 0.1% was counted as a highly expanded clone. Shannon entropy was used to measure repertoire diversity, and the Gini coefficient was used to measure V-J evenness. A clonotype was considered public if more than one individual shared it. The raw public reads went through TCRdb reprocessing: fastp at Q25, MiXCR clone calling, in-frame beta chains kept. Every distinct CDR3 protein forms one entry, paired with its most common genes and DNA. TCRdb, not the authors, supplied the V and J calls. This sample comprises hundreds of thousands of distinct CDR3 sequences, roughly 17% of them detected only once. The ten largest make up about 27% of the sample.

This clonotype turned up a few times. Which antigen it targets is not known. Per-nucleotide qualities are absent, and no much larger clonotype sits a single base away. These sequences were also reported in another study, on T cells in Graves' hyperthyroidism and ophthalmopathy. The second publication reports: A patient counted as having stable Graves' hyperthyroidism if no progression to ophthalmopathy occurred over 18 months of follow-up. Hyperthyroidism patients were aged 18 to 65 years and newly diagnosed, with disease duration of less than 2 months. Any patient with an uncontrolled infection, another autoimmune disease, pregnancy or lactation was excluded. Diagnoses relied on clinical symptoms, serum thyroxine and TRAb, thyroid ultrasound and orbital computed tomography. For the first round of RT-PCR on the TCR CDR3, the HTBI primer set was used together with the Qiagen OneStep RT-PCR kit. Most expanded thyroid clonotypes (frequency above 0.001) were also detected in blood, a finding suggesting that blood repertoires may reflect thyroid immune responses. In cross-validation, a model built on a 13 V-J signature told ophthalmopathy apart from stable hyperthyroidism with under 90% sensitivity and 81% to 82% specificity, and in testing the same model reached 80%/75%. During validation, the model predicted progression to ophthalmopathy a median of approximately 6.5 months ahead of onset, with almost 71% sensitivity and almost 75% specificity. TCR V-J signatures able to tell the groups apart were searched for in a discovery cohort of 90 to 100 patients, of whom approximately 40 had Graves' ophthalmopathy and roughly 58 had stable Graves' hyperthyroidism. Whether ophthalmopathy could be predicted prospectively was tested in an independent validation cohort made up of under 20 hyperthyroidism patients plus 17 patients who later progressed to ophthalmopathy. The approximately 97 discovery patients were randomly divided into training and test sets at a 7:3 ratio. In roughly six Graves' hyperthyroidism patients, the study also compared T-cell repertoires from thyroid tissue with T-cell repertoires from blood. Following sampling, methimazole starting at 30 mg daily was given to hyperthyroidism patients, and high-dose intravenous methylprednisolone was given to ophthalmopathy patients. Libraries were constructed in a second round of multiplex PCR, after which size selection and purification were carried out. The libraries were sequenced on an Illumina HiSeq2000 using paired-end 100 bp reads. SOAPnuke was used to process the raw data, removing reads that contained adapters or uncalled bases, had a mean Phred below 15, or lacked an exact match to the constant primer or identifier. COPE v1.2.5 was used to merge high-quality paired reads, and clonotypes were defined as unique nucleotide sequences. Clonotypes were aligned to IMGT TRBV, TRBD and TRBJ reference segments using MiTCR v1.1. The analysis was restricted to V-J combinations with a frequency above 0.0001, which together covered 99% to 99.2% of the repertoires. A TCS score was defined as the ratio of F50 (clonal expansion) to E x V (chaos), with BLOSUM62-based TCRdist applied between CDR3 peptides within each V-J. Welch's t-statistics and random forest reduced approximately 520 V-J features to some 14, which were used in a naive Bayes classifier (R e1071). No statistical method was used to fix the sample size in advance, and group allocation was not hidden from the investigators. The paper describes TCR Vbeta CDR3 sequencing of 130 to 150 peripheral blood samples, made up of some 40 ophthalmopathy patients, some 80 hyperthyroidism patients and around 17 progressor patients.

The chain is made from TRBV9 and TRBJ2-1; the D region may be TRBD1 or TRBD2, each matching 6 bases equally. The sample here was peripheral blood mononuclear cells (PBMCs), taken at new diagnosis, from a patient treated with antithyroid drugs. This receptor was obtained from a man in his forties or fifties with Graves disease. Donor details come from another sample of the same person, matched by shared clones. The DNA is TGTGCCAGCACCCTAGAAGGGGGGCGATACAATGAGCAGTTCTTC. Its translation is CASTLEGGRYNEQFF.